This note documents a single TCR beta chain sequence. Its antigen is currently not known. No quality values exist for individual bases; no much larger clone is one base distant. From its cysteine to its phenylalanine, the CDR3 spans 13 amino acids. Only CDR3 DNA is held: 39 bases, read in frame from base 1. Via the germline V gene, CDR1 is SQVTM and CDR2 ANQGSEA. V is pared back by 4 bases and J by 6 bases, with 16 bases lying between the germline termini. The transplants used related donors with nonmyeloablative bone marrow transplantation, and mixed chimerism in the human trials was transient. Unstimulated Tregs (CD4+CD25+CD127-), CD4+ non-Tregs (CD4+CD25-), CD4 and CD8 cells were FACS-sorted from thawed PBMCs. Patients were several combined kidney and bone marrow transplant recipients from the ITN036ST trial, and only these trial subjects had samples available. Healthy control blood was separated into PBMCs by Ficoll density gradient and cryopreserved, and patient PBMCs were collected both before and after transplant.

The sample belongs to a study of Tregs in tolerant kidney transplant recipients (dated by TCRdb to between 2018 and 2021). Background for the entire study: The study used TCRbeta sequencing to identify donor-specific regulatory T cells before combined kidney and bone marrow transplantation, then tracked those cells after transplant.

For TCRbeta CDR3 sequencing, genomic DNA was extracted from sorted cells using the QIAGEN DNeasy Blood and Tissue Kit. High-throughput TCRbeta CDR3 sequencing was carried out commercially through immunoSEQ, with PCR amplification with bias correction and internal controls included. In the source study's methods: Unique productive TCRbeta sequences were defined by CDR3 nucleotide sequence where primers matched, otherwise by CDR3 amino acid sequence with Vbeta and Jbeta genes. To correct sorting error, sequences shared between sorted populations at a frequency ratio of 2:1 or less were removed; the rest were assigned to the higher population. Donor-reactive sequences were defined as at least 5-fold expanded in CFSE-low cells versus unstimulated cells, with frequency of at least 0.01% in CFSE-low cells. Repertoire divergence was quantified by Jensen-Shannon divergence using the top 100 TCRbeta sequences ranked by frequency. For any sample with multiple sequencing runs, sorting error was corrected in each run separately before the runs were pooled. TCRdb stores this immuneACCESS table with in-frame sequences only. Part of the clones is absent; in the studies checked, under half of the shortfall reflects unresolved V genes, and no reason is known for the rest. The V and J calls and clone size come from that table; D and trimming were worked out from the DNA. The sample table holds 45,000 to 55,000 clones, of which about nine tenths were seen once. The ten largest clones represent 15% of the sample.

Beyond this particular receptor, the publication reports: The study was limited by small patient numbers, and the findings need validation in larger populations and under other immunosuppression protocols. In tolerant patients, donor-specific Tregs expanded more than Tregs overall, which suggests antigen-driven rather than nonspecific expansion. Expanding Tregs with activated donor B cells appeared to identify the most biologically relevant and donor-specific TCRbeta repertoire. Because the PCR primers were changed over time for some patients, nucleotide-level comparison could not be performed across the samples from those patients. Biological reproducibility was not directly assessed, although technical replication error appeared to be minimal.

This TCR derives from a human patient who received a combined kidney and bone marrow transplant. Following transplantation, T cells from the graft donor may be among those present. Source: CD8+ T cells from blood (PBMCs), taken 24 months after the transplant. The chain is made from TRBV29-1 and TRBJ2-7; the D gene is possibly TRBD2, with 6 bases matching. The CDR3 reads CSVVISGTFEQYF. The base sequence is TGCAGCGTTGTTATTAGCGGTACCTTCGAGCAGTACTTC.